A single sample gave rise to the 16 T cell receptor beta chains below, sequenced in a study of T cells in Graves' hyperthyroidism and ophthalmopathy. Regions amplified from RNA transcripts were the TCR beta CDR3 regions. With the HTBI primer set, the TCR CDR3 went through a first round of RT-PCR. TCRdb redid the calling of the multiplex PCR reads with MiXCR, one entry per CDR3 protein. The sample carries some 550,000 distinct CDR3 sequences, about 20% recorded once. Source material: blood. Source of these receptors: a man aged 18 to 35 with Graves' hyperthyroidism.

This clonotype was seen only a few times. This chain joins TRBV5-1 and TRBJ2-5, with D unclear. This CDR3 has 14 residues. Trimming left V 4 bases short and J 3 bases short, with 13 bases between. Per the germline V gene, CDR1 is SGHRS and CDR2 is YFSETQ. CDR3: CASSPRMVEETQYF. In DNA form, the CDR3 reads TGCGCCAGCAGCCCTCGGATGGTAGAAGAGACCCAGTACTTC.

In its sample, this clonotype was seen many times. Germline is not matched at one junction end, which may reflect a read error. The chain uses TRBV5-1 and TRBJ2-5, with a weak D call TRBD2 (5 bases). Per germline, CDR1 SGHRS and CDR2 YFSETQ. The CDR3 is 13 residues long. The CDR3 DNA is TGTGCCAGCAGCTTAGGACTTCAAGAGACCCAGTACTTC. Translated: CASSLGLQETQYF.

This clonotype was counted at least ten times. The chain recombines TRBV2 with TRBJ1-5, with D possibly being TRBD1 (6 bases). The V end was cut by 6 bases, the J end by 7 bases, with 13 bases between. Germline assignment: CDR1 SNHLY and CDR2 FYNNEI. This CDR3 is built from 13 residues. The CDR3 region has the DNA TGTGCCAGCAGCGACGGGAGGGGGCAGCCCCAGCATTTT. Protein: CASSDGRGQPQHF.

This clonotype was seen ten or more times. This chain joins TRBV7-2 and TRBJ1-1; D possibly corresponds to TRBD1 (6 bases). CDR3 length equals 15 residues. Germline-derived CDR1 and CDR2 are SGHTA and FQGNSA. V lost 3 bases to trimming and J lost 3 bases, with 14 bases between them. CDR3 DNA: TGTGCCAGCAGCTTTACTCACAGGGTAGACACTGAAGCTTTCTTT. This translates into CASSFTHRVDTEAFF.

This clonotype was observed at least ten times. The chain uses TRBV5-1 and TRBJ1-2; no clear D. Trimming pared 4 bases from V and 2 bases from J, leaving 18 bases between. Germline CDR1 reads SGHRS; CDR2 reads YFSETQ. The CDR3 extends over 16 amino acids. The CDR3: CASSARGSGPNYGYTF. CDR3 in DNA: TGCGCCAGCAGCGCACGAGGGTCGGGTCCAAACTATGGCTACACCTTC.

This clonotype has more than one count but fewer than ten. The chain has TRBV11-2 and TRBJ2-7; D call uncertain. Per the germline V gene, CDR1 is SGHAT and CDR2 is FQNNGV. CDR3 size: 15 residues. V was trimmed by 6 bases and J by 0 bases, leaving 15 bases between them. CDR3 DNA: TGTGCCAGCAGTGGCGTAGGCAGCAGCTCCTACGAGCAGTACTTC. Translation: CASSGVGSSSYEQYF.

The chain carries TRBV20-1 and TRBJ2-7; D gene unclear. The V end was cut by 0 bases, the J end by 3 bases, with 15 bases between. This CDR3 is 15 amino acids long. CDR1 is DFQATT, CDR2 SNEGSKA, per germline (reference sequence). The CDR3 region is CSARDKRTRYYEQYF. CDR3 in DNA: TGCAGTGCTAGAGATAAGAGGACGAGGTACTACGAGCAGTACTTC.

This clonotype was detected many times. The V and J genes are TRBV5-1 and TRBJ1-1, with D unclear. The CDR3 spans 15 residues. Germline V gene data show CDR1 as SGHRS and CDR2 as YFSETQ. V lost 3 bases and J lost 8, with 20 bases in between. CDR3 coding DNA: TGCGCCAGCAGCTCAGACAATCCCCTTTCGGAAGAAGCTTTCTTT. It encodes CASSSDNPLSEEAFF.

The CDR3 sequence is CASSLGGRGTYEQYF. As DNA, the CDR3 is TGTGCCAGCAGTTTAGGGGGCAGGGGAACCTACGAGCAGTACTTC. The chain is built from TRBV28 and TRBJ2-7, with D maybe TRBD1 (6 bases). The CDR3 totals 15 residues. The germline V gene encodes CDR1 MDHEN and CDR2 SYDVKM. V was trimmed by 2 bases and J by 2 bases, leaving 13 bases between them.

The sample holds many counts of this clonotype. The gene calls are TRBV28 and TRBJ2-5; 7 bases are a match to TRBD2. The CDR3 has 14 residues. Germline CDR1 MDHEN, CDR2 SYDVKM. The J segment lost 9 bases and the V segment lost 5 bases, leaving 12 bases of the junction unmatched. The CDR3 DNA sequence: TGTGCCAGCAGTCTTTCCCGGGGGGTTGTCTCCCAGTACTTC. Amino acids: CASSLSRGVVSQYF.

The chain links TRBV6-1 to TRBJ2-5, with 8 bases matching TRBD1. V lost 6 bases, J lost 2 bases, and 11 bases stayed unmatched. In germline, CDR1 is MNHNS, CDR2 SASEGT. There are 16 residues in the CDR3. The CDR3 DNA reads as TGTGCCAGCAGCCCCGTCCGGACAGGGAAGCAAGAGACCCAGTACTTC. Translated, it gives CASSPVRTGKQETQYF.

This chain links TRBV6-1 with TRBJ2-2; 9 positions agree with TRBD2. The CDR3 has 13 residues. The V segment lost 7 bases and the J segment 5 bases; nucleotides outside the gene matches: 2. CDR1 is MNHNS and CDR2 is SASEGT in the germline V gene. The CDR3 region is CASKTSGTGELFF. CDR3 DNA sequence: TGTGCCAGCAAAACTAGCGGGACCGGGGAGCTGTTTTTT.

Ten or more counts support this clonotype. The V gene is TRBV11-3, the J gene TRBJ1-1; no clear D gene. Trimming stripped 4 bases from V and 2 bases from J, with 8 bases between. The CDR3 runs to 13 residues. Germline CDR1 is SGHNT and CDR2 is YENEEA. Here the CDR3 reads CASSSPANTEAFF. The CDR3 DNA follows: TGTGCCAGCAGCTCCCCCGCCAACACTGAAGCTTTCTTT.

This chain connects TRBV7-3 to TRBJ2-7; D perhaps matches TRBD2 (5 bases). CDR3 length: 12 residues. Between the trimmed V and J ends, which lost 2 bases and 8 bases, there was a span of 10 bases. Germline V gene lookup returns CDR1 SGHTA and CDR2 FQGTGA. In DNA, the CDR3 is TGTGCCAGCAGCTTATATTCGGGAAAGCAGTACTTC. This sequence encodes CASSLYSGKQYF.

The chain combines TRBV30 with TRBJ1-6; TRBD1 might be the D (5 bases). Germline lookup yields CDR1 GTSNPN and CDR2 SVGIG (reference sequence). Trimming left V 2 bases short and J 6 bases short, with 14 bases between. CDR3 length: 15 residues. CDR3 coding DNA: TGTGCCTGGAGTCCAACGGGACTGATTAATTCACCCCTCCACTTT. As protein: CAWSPTGLINSPLHF.

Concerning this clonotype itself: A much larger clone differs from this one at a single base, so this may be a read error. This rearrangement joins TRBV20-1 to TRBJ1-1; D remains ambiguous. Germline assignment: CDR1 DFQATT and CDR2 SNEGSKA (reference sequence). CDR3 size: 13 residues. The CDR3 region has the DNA TGCTGTGCTGCCTCAATACAGAGACATGAAGCTTTCTTT. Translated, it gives CCAASIQRHEAFF.